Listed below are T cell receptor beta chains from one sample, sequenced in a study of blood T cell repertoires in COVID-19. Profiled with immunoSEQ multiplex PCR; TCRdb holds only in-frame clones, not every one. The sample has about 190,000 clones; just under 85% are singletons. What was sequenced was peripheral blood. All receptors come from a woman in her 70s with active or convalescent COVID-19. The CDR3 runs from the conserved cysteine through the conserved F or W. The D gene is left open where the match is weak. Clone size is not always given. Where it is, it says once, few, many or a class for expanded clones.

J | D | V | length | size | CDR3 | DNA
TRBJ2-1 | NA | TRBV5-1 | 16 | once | CASSLGASNQDDEQFF | TGCGCCAGCAGCTTGGGGGCCTCCAACCAAGACGATGAGCAGTTCTTC
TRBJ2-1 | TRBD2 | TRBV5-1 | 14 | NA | CASSPSGRGTEQFF | TGCGCCAGCAGCCCGAGCGGGAGGGGGACTGAGCAGTTCTTC
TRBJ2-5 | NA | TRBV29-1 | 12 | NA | CSVGAVQETQYF | TGCAGCGTTGGAGCGGTTCAAGAGACCCAGTACTTC
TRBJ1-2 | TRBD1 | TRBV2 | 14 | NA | CASSRQGYSYGYTF | TGTGCCAGCAGCAGACAGGGTTATAGCTATGGCTACACCTTC
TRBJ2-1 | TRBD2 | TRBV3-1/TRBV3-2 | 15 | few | CASSPTSGHVNEQFF | TGTGCCAGCAGCCCGACTAGCGGCCACGTGAATGAGCAGTTCTTC
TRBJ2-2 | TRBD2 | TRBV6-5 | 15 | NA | CASTLAGEGTGELFF | TGTGCCAGCACACTAGCGGGAGAAGGCACCGGGGAGCTGTTTTTT
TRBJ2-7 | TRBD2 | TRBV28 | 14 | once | CASSLAGRGYEQYF | TGTGCCAGCAGTTTAGCCGGGAGGGGCTACGAGCAGTACTTC
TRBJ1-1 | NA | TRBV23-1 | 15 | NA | CASRHSGRGRTEAFF | TGCGCCAGCAGACACTCCGGGAGGGGCAGGACTGAAGCTTTCTTT
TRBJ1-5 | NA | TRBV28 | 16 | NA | CASMGYAEGSNQPQHF | TGTGCCAGCATGGGCTACGCAGAGGGTAGCAATCAGCCCCAGCATTTT
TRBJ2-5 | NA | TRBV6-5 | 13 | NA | CASSIYLGETQYF | TGTGCCAGCAGTATCTATCTCGGAGAGACCCAGTACTTC
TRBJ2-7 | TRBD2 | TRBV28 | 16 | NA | CASSPTGTSGTYEQYF | TGTGCCAGCAGTCCCACCGGGACTAGCGGAACCTACGAGCAGTACTTC
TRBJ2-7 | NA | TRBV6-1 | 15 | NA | CASSEEDTRLFEQYF | TGTGCCAGCAGTGAAGAGGACACCAGGCTGTTCGAGCAGTACTTC
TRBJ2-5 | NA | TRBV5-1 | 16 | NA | CASSPSAGQVQETQYF | TGCGCCAGCAGTCCCTCCGCGGGGCAGGTACAAGAGACCCAGTACTTC
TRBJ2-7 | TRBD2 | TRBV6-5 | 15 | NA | CASTPPSGGSGEQYF | TGTGCCAGCACCCCGCCTTCGGGGGGTTCGGGAGAGCAGTACTTC
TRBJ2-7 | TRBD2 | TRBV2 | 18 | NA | CASFFPGTSGRSQYEQYF | TGTGCCAGCTTTTTTCCCGGGACTAGCGGGAGATCTCAATACGAGCAGTACTTC
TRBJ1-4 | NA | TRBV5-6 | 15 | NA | CASSPTGLGNEKLFF | TGTGCCAGCAGCCCAACAGGGTTGGGTAATGAAAAACTGTTTTTT
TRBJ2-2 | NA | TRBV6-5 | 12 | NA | CASSSLGGELFF | TGTGCCAGCAGCTCTCTCGGCGGGGAGCTGTTTTTT
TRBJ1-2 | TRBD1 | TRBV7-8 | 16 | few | CASSYTKGAVGYGYTF | TGTGCCAGCAGCTACACGAAGGGGGCGGTTGGCTATGGCTACACCTTC
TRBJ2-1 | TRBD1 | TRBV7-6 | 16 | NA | CASSLVGDSTYNEQFF | TGTGCCAGCAGCTTAGTTGGGGACAGCACATACAATGAGCAGTTCTTC
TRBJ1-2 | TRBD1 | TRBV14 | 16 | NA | CASSRMGQLLTGGYTF | TGTGCCAGCAGCCGGATGGGACAGCTTCTCACGGGAGGCTACACCTTC
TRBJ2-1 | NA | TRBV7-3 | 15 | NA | CASSLRGASYNEQFF | TGTGCCAGCAGCTTACGGGGGGCGTCCTACAATGAGCAGTTCTTC
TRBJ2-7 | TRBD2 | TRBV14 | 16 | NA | CASSLYQAGGPGEQYF | TGTGCCAGCAGCCTTTATCAAGCGGGAGGGCCCGGCGAGCAGTACTTC
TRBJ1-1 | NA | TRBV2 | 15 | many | CASSAPSFTGTEAFF | TGTGCCAGCAGCGCCCCTAGTTTTACAGGGACTGAAGCTTTCTTT
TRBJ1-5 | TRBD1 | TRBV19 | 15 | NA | CASSKGTDSNQPQHF | TGTGCCAGTAGTAAAGGGACAGATAGCAATCAGCCCCAGCATTTT
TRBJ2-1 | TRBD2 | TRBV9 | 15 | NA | CASSVGASGNNEQFF | TGTGCCAGCAGCGTAGGCGCTAGCGGGAATAATGAGCAGTTCTTC
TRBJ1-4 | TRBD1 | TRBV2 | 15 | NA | CASTTPGTGDEKLFF | TGTGCCAGCACCACGCCCGGGACAGGGGATGAAAAACTGTTTTTT
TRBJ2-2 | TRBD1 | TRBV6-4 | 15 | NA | CASSRDSPNAGELFF | TGTGCCAGCAGCCGGGACAGCCCTAATGCCGGGGAGCTGTTTTTT
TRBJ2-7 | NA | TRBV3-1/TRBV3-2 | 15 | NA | CASSQVPGAPYEQYF | TGTGCCAGCAGCCAAGTCCCTGGGGCGCCCTACGAGCAGTACTTC
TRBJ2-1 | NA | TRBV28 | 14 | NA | CASLEDFSYNEQFF | TGTGCCAGCCTCGAGGACTTCTCCTACAATGAGCAGTTCTTC
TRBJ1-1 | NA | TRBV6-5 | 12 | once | CASSRGDTEAFF | TGTGCCAGCAGCCGGGGGGACACTGAAGCTTTCTTT
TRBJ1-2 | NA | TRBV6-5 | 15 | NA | CASSPDGGRDYGYTF | TGTGCCAGCAGCCCCGACGGGGGGCGCGACTATGGCTACACCTTC
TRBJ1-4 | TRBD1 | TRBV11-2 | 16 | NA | CASSLDVGTGREKLFF | TGTGCCAGCAGCTTAGATGTGGGGACAGGACGTGAAAAACTGTTTTTT
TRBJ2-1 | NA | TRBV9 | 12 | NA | CASSVGQNEQFF | TGTGCCAGCAGCGTAGGACAAAATGAGCAGTTCTTC
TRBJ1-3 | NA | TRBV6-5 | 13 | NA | CASSSETGNTIYF | TGTGCCAGCAGTTCCGAAACAGGCAACACCATATATTTT
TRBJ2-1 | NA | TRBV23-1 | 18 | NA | CASIPFGRRAPNYNEQFF | TGCGCCAGCATTCCCTTTGGACGGCGGGCGCCTAACTACAATGAGCAGTTCTTC
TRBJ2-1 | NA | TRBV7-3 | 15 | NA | CASSFQVANYNEQFF | TGTGCCAGCAGCTTTCAGGTAGCGAACTACAATGAGCAGTTCTTC
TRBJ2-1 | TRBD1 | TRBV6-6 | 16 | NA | CASRGPGQGVPNEQFF | TGTGCCAGCAGGGGACCGGGACAGGGGGTGCCCAATGAGCAGTTCTTC
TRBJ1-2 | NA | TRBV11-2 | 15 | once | CASSLDGVRGYGYTF | TGTGCCAGCAGCTTAGATGGGGTGCGGGGCTATGGCTACACCTTC
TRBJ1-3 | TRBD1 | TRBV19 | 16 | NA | CASSKPGQSSGNTIYF | TGTGCCAGTAGTAAGCCGGGACAGAGCTCTGGAAACACCATATATTTT
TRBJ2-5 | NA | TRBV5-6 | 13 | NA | CASTQGGEETQYF | TGTGCCAGCACCCAGGGGGGTGAGGAGACCCAGTACTTC
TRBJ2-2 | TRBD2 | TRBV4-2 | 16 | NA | CASSRTSGVNTGELFF | TGTGCCAGCAGCAGGACTAGCGGAGTGAACACCGGGGAGCTGTTTTTT
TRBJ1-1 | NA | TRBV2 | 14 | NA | CASSSSRGFTEAFF | TGTGCCAGCAGCTCATCAAGGGGCTTCACTGAAGCTTTCTTT
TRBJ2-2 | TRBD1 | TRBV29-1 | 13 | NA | CSATDRYTGELFF | TGCAGCGCTACGGACAGGTACACCGGGGAGCTGTTTTTT
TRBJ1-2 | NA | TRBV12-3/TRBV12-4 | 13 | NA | CASSPARVGGYTF | TGTGCCAGCAGCCCCGCCAGGGTTGGTGGCTACACCTTC
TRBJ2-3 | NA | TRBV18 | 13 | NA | CASSPGMGDTQYF | TGTGCCAGCTCACCCGGGATGGGGGATACGCAGTATTTT
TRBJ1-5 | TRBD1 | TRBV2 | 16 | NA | CASRHTGTVSNQPQHF | TGTGCCAGCAGACACACCGGGACAGTTAGCAATCAGCCCCAGCATTTT
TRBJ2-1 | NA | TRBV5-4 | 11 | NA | CAWGGGYEQFF | TGTGCTTGGGGAGGGGGATATGAGCAGTTCTTC
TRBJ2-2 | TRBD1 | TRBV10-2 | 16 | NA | CASNMDRIANTGELFF | TGCGCCAGCAACATGGACAGGATAGCGAACACCGGGGAGCTGTTTTTT
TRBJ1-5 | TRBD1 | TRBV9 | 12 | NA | CASSQGGQPQHF | TGTGCCAGCAGCCAGGGGGGCCAGCCCCAGCATTTT
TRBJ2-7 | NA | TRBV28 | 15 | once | CASSAGVRVSYEQYF | TGTGCCAGCAGTGCAGGGGTCCGTGTCTCCTACGAGCAGTACTTC
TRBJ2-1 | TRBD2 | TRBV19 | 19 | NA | CASTLRASGRVVGGDEQFF | TGTGCCAGTACCCTTAGAGCTAGCGGGAGAGTAGTGGGTGGGGATGAGCAGTTCTTC
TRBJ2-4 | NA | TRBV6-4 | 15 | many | CASSDSLIARGSQYF | TGTGCCAGCAGTGACTCTTTGATTGCTAGAGGGTCCCAGTACTTC